These T cell receptor beta chains were read from a single sample in a study of shared clonotypes between healthy human individuals. The data were produced by immunoSEQ multiplex PCR, yet TCRdb's version contains in-frame clones alone and is incomplete. The sample gives over a million clones, more than 95% of which show up once; over 1% is in the top ten. The sequenced material came from naive CD4+ T cells sorted from blood. These receptors came from a man younger than 45 in good health. Each CDR3 is given with its conserved first and last residue. D genes are given only for firm matches. Not all rows give a size; the values are once, few, many and, for expanded clones, a class.

clone_size j_call v_call d_call cdr3_nt cdr3_aa
NA TRBJ2-1 TRBV28 TRBD2 TGTGCCAGCAACCAGCTAGCGGGAACCTACAATGAGCAGTTCTTC CASNQLAGTYNEQFF
NA TRBJ1-1 TRBV5-1 NA TGCGCCAGCAGCGGCGAGGGCATGAACACTGAAGCTTTCTTT CASSGEGMNTEAFF
NA TRBJ2-5 TRBV5-1 TRBD2 TGCGCCAGCAGCTTGAAAGCGGGAGGCGGGGGGACCCAGTACTTC CASSLKAGGGGTQYF
NA TRBJ1-3 TRBV5-1 TRBD1 TGCGCCAGCAGCGGAGGACAGGCTAGCTCTGGAAACACCATATATTTT CASSGGQASSGNTIYF
NA TRBJ2-5 TRBV5-4 NA TGTGCCAGCAGCTTGGTGCAGGGACAAGAGACCCAGTACTTC CASSLVQGQETQYF
NA TRBJ2-1 TRBV9 NA TGTGCCAGCAGCGTCCTATCGACCGCCCATTTTACTAGGGAGCAGTTCTTC CASSVLSTAHFTREQFF
NA TRBJ2-1 TRBV27 NA TGTGCCAGCAGTTCCCGATACTGGACTGAGAATGAGCAGTTCTTC CASSSRYWTENEQFF
NA TRBJ2-7 TRBV2 NA TGTGCCAGCAGTGATGGGACGTACACCTACGAGCAGTACTTC CASSDGTYTYEQYF
NA TRBJ1-1 TRBV18 NA TGTGCCAGCTCAGGAAACAGGGATATAGGGGCTGGGACTGAAGCTTTCTTT CASSGNRDIGAGTEAFF
NA TRBJ2-2 TRBV7-6 NA TGTGCCAGCACCCAATGGGCTGTCGGGGACACCGGGGAGCTGTTTTTT CASTQWAVGDTGELFF
NA TRBJ2-5 TRBV11-2 NA TGTGCCAGCAGCTCAGCAGGGCGAGGAGGAGAGACCCAGTACTTC CASSSAGRGGETQYF
NA TRBJ2-7 TRBV6-5 TRBD2 TGTGCCAGCAGGCCCTTAGCGGGATTCAACGAGCAGTACTTC CASRPLAGFNEQYF
NA TRBJ2-3 TRBV4-1 NA TGCGCCAGCAGCCAAGAAAGGTCGTGGGGCACAGATACGCAGTATTTT CASSQERSWGTDTQYF
NA TRBJ1-4 TRBV18 NA TGTGCCAGCTCATTGCTCTCAGGGGCAACTAATGAAAAACTGTTTTTT CASSLLSGATNEKLFF
NA TRBJ2-2 TRBV9 TRBD1 TGTGCCAGCAGCCGGACAGGGGTAATCGGGGAGCTGTTTTTT CASSRTGVIGELFF
NA TRBJ2-7 TRBV27 NA TGTGCCAGCAGTTTCCAGGGCAGGGAGGCCTACGAGCAGTACTTC CASSFQGREAYEQYF
NA TRBJ2-2 TRBV6-5 NA TGTGCCAGCACTTACCAGGGGAACACCGGGGAGCTGTTTTTT CASTYQGNTGELFF
NA TRBJ1-5 TRBV28 NA TGTGCCAGCAGTTTAAACGTTCAGCCCCAGCATTTT CASSLNVQPQHF
NA TRBJ1-2 TRBV11-2 NA TGTGCCAGCAGCCCCGCCCGACGGGTGCTCGCCTATGGCTACACCTTC CASSPARRVLAYGYTF
once TRBJ2-3 TRBV11-2 NA TGTGCCAGCAGCTTAGATTCAGATACGCAGTATTTT CASSLDSDTQYF
NA TRBJ2-1 TRBV5-1 NA TGCGCCAGCAGCTTGGAACTGAGCTCCTACAATGAGCAGTTCTTC CASSLELSSYNEQFF
once TRBJ2-3 TRBV11-3 TRBD2 TGTGCCAGCAGCTTTGGGAGGGCTGAAGATACGCAGTATTTT CASSFGRAEDTQYF
NA TRBJ2-3 TRBV9 TRBD2 TGTGCCAGCAGTGGGACTAGCGGGAGGGCCACAGATACGCAGTATTTT CASSGTSGRATDTQYF
NA TRBJ2-5 TRBV7-2 NA TGTGCCAGCATACGACGCGATCAAGAGACCCAGTACTTC CASIRRDQETQYF
NA TRBJ2-5 TRBV5-4 NA TGTGCCAGCAGCTTCGGTTGGGGGGCCCTTGAGACCCAGTACTTC CASSFGWGALETQYF
NA TRBJ2-7 TRBV27 NA TGTGCCAGCAGTCACGTACGGGGAAAGGGAGAGCAGTACTTC CASSHVRGKGEQYF
once TRBJ2-2 TRBV4-1 TRBD1 TGCGCCAGCAGCCACGGACAGGGGACGCACACCGGGGAGCTGTTTTTT CASSHGQGTHTGELFF
NA TRBJ2-2 TRBV27 NA TGTGCCAGCAGTTTATCAGGCCCCCCCCGGGTCACCGGGGAGCTGTTTTTT CASSLSGPPRVTGELFF
NA TRBJ2-3 TRBV5-1 TRBD2 TGCGCCAGCAGCTTAGGACTAGCGGGAGCAGATACGCAGTATTTT CASSLGLAGADTQYF
NA TRBJ1-2 TRBV28 NA TGTGCCAGCAGTTTAGGCAGGAGGGCATATGGCTACACCTTC CASSLGRRAYGYTF
NA TRBJ2-7 TRBV7-2 NA TGTGCCAGCAGCCCCACGCCCCAAAGCTCCTACGAGCAGTACTTC CASSPTPQSSYEQYF
NA TRBJ2-1 TRBV18 TRBD2 TGTGCCAGCTCAACGAGCGGGAGCTCCTACAATGAGCAGTTCTTC CASSTSGSSYNEQFF
NA TRBJ2-3 TRBV5-4 TRBD1 TGTGCCAGCAGCTTCGGACAGGGGGTAGACACAGATACGCAGTATTTT CASSFGQGVDTDTQYF
NA TRBJ1-5 TRBV6-1 NA TGTGCCAGCAATGATGGACGGACAATGTGGCAGCCCCAGCATTTT CASNDGRTMWQPQHF
once TRBJ2-7 TRBV7-9 NA TGTGCCAGCAGCTTAGCGGCAGACTCAACCAGCTCCTACGAGCAGTACTTC CASSLAADSTSSYEQYF
NA TRBJ2-3 TRBV6-6 NA TGTGCCAGCAGTTACTCGAGGCTAGCAGCGGATACGCAGTATTTT CASSYSRLAADTQYF